One sample yielded the 23 T cell receptor beta chains listed below, sequenced in a study of blood T cell repertoires in COVID-19. Generated by immunoSEQ multiplex PCR, the TCRdb table keeps only in-frame clones and is missing some. The profile shows about 530,000 clones, 85% to 90% of them singletons. Sequencing was performed on peripheral blood. These receptors were taken from a woman aged 45-65 years with COVID-19, enrolled during active disease.

The chain links TRBV9 to TRBJ2-1, with 9 bases lining up with TRBD1. Losses at the gene ends were 3 bases for V and 6 bases for J; bases not matched to a gene: 13. Germline loops: CDR1 SGDLS, CDR2 YYNGEE. The CDR3 extends over 17 amino acids. This chain's CDR3 is CASSAPVQGALSNEQFF. Here the CDR3 DNA reads TGTGCCAGCAGCGCACCAGTACAGGGGGCGCTTTCCAATGAGCAGTTCTTC.

This chain joins TRBV5-1 and TRBJ2-6; D unresolved. CDR1 is SGHRS, CDR2 YFSETQ, per germline. V was pared by 2 bases and J by 0 bases, with 9 bases between. This CDR3 has 16 residues. The CDR3, as DNA: TGCGCCAGCAGCTTAGGCCTAGGCTCTGGGGCCAACGTCCTGACTTTC. Translation gives CASSLGLGSGANVLTF.

This chain joins TRBV6-1 and TRBJ1-6; the match to TRBD1 covers 10 bases. Trimming took 3 bases from V and 12 from J; bases not matched to a gene: 5. The CDR3 is 14 residues long. In germline, CDR1 is MNHNS, CDR2 SASEGT. The CDR3 loop reads CASSDRQGAVPLHF. CDR3 DNA sequence: TGTGCCAGCAGTGACCGACAGGGGGCGGTACCCCTCCACTTT.

The chain links TRBV19 to TRBJ2-3, with TRBD1 matching 8 bases. CDR3 length equals 12 residues. Germline CDR1 and CDR2: LNHDA and SQIVND (reference sequence). The CDR3 DNA reads TGTGCTAAACAGGGGGAGGCAGATACGCAGTATTTT. It codes for CAKQGEADTQYF.

The J gene is TRBJ2-1, the V gene TRBV2; 9 bases are a match to TRBD1. CDR1 and CDR2 (germline): SNHLY, FYNNEI. This CDR3 has 15 amino acids. With 10 bases clipped from V and 5 bases from J, the junction kept 12 bases outside the gene matches. The CDR3: CAITGQGSTHNEQFF. CDR3 in DNA: TGTGCCATAACTGGACAGGGGAGTACCCACAATGAGCAGTTCTTC.

V gene TRBV28 combines with J gene TRBJ2-2, with D possibly matching TRBD2 (5 bases). V lost 3 bases and J lost 2, with 10 bases in between. Germline V gene sequence: CDR1 MDHEN, CDR2 SYDVKM. This CDR3 contains 15 residues. The CDR3 sequence is CASSFLAPNTGELFF. CDR3 bases: TGTGCCAGCAGTTTCCTAGCCCCCAACACCGGGGAGCTGTTTTTT.

The chain combines TRBV5-1 with TRBJ2-7; the match to TRBD1 covers 8 bases. The CDR3 extends over 16 amino acids. Germline V CDR1 and CDR2: SGHRS, YFSETQ. J lost 2 bases, V lost 4 bases, and 11 bases had no gene match. The CDR3 spells CASSSHRDRTTYEQYF. For the CDR3, the DNA is TGCGCCAGCAGCAGCCATCGGGACAGGACTACCTACGAGCAGTACTTC.

The chain carries TRBV2 and TRBJ2-5; TRBD2 might be the D (5 bases). Per the germline V gene, CDR1 is SNHLY and CDR2 is FYNNEI. CDR3 length: 12 amino acids. V lost 7 bases and J 4 bases, leaving 10 bases between the germline ends. CDR3 coding DNA: TGTGCCAGCAACGAGCGGCGAGAGACCCAGTACTTC. Amino acids: CASNERRETQYF.

The chain joins TRBV7-2 to TRBJ1-3, with a weak D call TRBD1 (6 bases). Trimming removed 4 bases at V and 0 bases at J, with 19 bases between. There are 18 residues in the CDR3. CDR1 is SGHTA, CDR2 FQGNSA, per germline. The CDR3 nucleotides read TGTGCCAGCAGCTCAGGGACACAAGGGACCCTCTCTGGAAACACCATATATTTT. Translating gives CASSSGTQGTLSGNTIYF. The complete variable domain, with remaining parts taken from reference TRBV7-2 and TRBJ1-3, reads GAGVSQSPSNKVTEKGKDVELRCDPISGHTALYWYRQSLGQGLEFLIYFQGNSAPDKSGLPSDRFSAERTGGSVSTLTIQRTQQEDSAVYLCASSSGTQGTLSGNTIYFGEGSWLTVV.

The chain has TRBV6-6 and TRBJ1-1, with D unclear. Germline CDR1 reads MNHNY; CDR2 reads SVGAGI (reference sequence). This CDR3 has 10 residues. V gave up 11 bases and J gave up 4 bases, with 8 bases separating them. CDR3: CAAAVTEAFF. The CDR3 coding sequence is TGTGCCGCAGCGGTCACTGAAGCTTTCTTT.

V is TRBV19 and J is TRBJ1-6; 7 positions match TRBD1. The CDR3 runs 16 residues. The junction had 10 bases not matched to a gene; V was cut back by 3 bases and J by 8 bases. Germline-derived CDR1 and CDR2 are LNHDA and SQIVND (reference sequence). CDR3 loop: CASSISGGGLYSPLHF. The CDR3 DNA reads TGTGCCAGTAGTATTTCGGGAGGGGGCTTGTATTCACCCCTCCACTTT.

Turning to this clone: The junction shows a germline mismatch at one end, possibly a read error. The chain carries TRBV5-4 and TRBJ1-1, with a possible D match to TRBD1 (6 bases). CDR3 length: 14 amino acids. Germline CDR1 reads SGHNT; CDR2 reads YYREEE (reference sequence). The CDR3 DNA is TGTGCCAGCAGCTCATGGACAGTGAACGCTGAAGCTTTCTTT. This sequence encodes CASSSWTVNAEAFF.

This chain connects TRBV3-1 (or the pseudogene TRBV3-2) to TRBJ2-7; 9 bases are shared with TRBD1. Germline values: CDR1 LGHDT, CDR2 YNNKEL (reference sequence). The junction had 5 bases not matched to a gene; V was cut back by 9 bases and J by 5 bases. The CDR3 is 12 residues long. CDR3: CASTTGGHEQYF. The DNA for the CDR3 is TGTGCCAGTACTACAGGGGGCCACGAGCAGTACTTC.

This rearrangement joins TRBV5-6 to TRBJ1-2; 7 nucleotides align to TRBD1. The CDR3 totals 13 residues. Per the germline V gene, CDR1 is SGHDT and CDR2 is YYEEEE. The V gene end was trimmed by 2 bases and the J gene end by 4 bases; junction bases not matched to a gene: 2. Here the CDR3 reads CASSLQGLYGYTF. The CDR3 DNA reads TGTGCCAGCAGCTTACAGGGGCTCTATGGCTACACCTTC.

CDR3 sequence: CASSADRDLEAFF. The CDR3 nucleotides are TGTGCCAGCAGCGCCGACAGGGACCTTGAAGCTTTCTTT. The rearrangement uses TRBV6-5 and TRBJ1-1, with 7 positions matching TRBD1. From germline, CDR1 is MNHEY and CDR2 SVGAGI. The CDR3 contains 13 residues. V gave up 6 bases and J gave up 7 bases; unmatched junction bases: 8.

The J gene is TRBJ2-1, the V gene TRBV14; no clear D. The germline CDR1 and CDR2 sequences are SGHDN and FVKESK. This CDR3 region has 17 residues. Trimming pared 2 bases from V and 1 base from J, leaving 15 bases between. Here the CDR3 DNA reads TGTGCCAGCAGCCAATCATCTGGGCTCGTGTCCTACAATGAGCAGTTCTTC. Amino acid sequence: CASSQSSGLVSYNEQFF.

The rearrangement links TRBV5-1 to TRBJ1-1, with D possibly being TRBD1 (6 bases). Germline values: CDR1 SGHRS, CDR2 YFSETQ. CDR3 size: 13 residues. With 3 bases removed from V and 3 bases from J, the gap between germline ends came to 9 bases. DNA for the CDR3: TGCGCCAGCAGCTCCGCAGGGGACACTGAAGCTTTCTTT. Translating gives CASSSAGDTEAFF.

The V and J genes are TRBV12-3 or TRBV12-4 and TRBJ1-5; D remains unclear. Trimming removed 7 bases at V and 2 bases at J, with 9 bases between. The CDR3 loop spans 13 amino acids. Here the CDR3 reads CASTRSGNQPQHF. The CDR3 region has the DNA TGTGCCAGCACCCGGTCGGGCAATCAGCCCCAGCATTTT.

The chain employs TRBV6-5 and TRBJ1-6; D is perhaps TRBD1 (6 bases). Germline lookup yields CDR1 MNHEY and CDR2 SVGAGI. CDR3 length: 15 amino acids. CDR3 sequence: CAAGGGLSYNSPLHF. The CDR3 DNA follows: TGTGCTGCCGGGGGGGGCCTCTCCTATAATTCACCCCTCCACTTT.

This rearrangement joins TRBV3-1 (or the pseudogene TRBV3-2) to TRBJ2-3; possibly TRBD2 for D (6 bases). V was pared by 4 bases and J by 4 bases, with 12 bases between. The V gene's germline CDR1 is LGHDT and CDR2 YNNKEL (reference sequence). This CDR3 is 14 amino acids long. The CDR3 coding sequence is TGTGCCAGCAGCCCCGGCAGGGAGGCAGATACGCAGTATTTT. Translating gives CASSPGREADTQYF.

The V call is TRBV19, the J call TRBJ2-1; 9 bases are a match to TRBD1. Trimming took 4 bases from V and 8 from J; bases not matched to a gene: 9. CDR1 is LNHDA and CDR2 is SQIVND in the germline V gene (reference sequence). This CDR3 has 15 amino acids. CDR3 amino acids: CASSRRRTGVDEQFF. The CDR3 nucleotides are TGTGCCAGTAGTAGACGAAGGACAGGGGTCGATGAGCAGTTCTTC. Looking up the rest from reference TRBV19 and TRBJ2-1 gives the full variable domain: DGGITQSPKYLFRKEGQNVTLSCEQNLNHDAMYWYRQDPGQGLRLIYYSQIVNDFQKGDIAEGYSVSREKKESFPLTVTSAQKNPTAFYLCASSRRRTGVDEQFFGPGTRLTVL.

This clone has a handful of counts. Other DNA sequences in this specimen translate into the identical CDR3. The chain employs TRBV5-1 and TRBJ2-7; a possible D gene is TRBD2 (5 bases). The CDR3 extends over 12 amino acids. Trimming pared 5 bases from V and 2 bases from J, leaving 8 bases between. Germline assignment: CDR1 SGHRS and CDR2 YFSETQ. CDR3 protein: CASSSGAYEQYF. Written as DNA, the CDR3 is TGCGCCAGCAGTTCCGGGGCCTACGAGCAGTACTTC.

This chain uses TRBV7-2 with TRBJ2-2, with 14 nucleotides matching TRBD2. J was trimmed by 4 bases and V by 5 bases; bases with no gene match: 3. Germline lookup yields CDR1 SGHTA and CDR2 FQGNSA. This CDR3 is 16 amino acids long. The CDR3 DNA follows: TGTGCCAGCAGCCTGACTAGCGGGGGGGCCACCGGGGAGCTGTTTTTT. It specifies CASSLTSGGATGELFF.